This T cell receptor (beta chain) was observed in a study of blood T cell repertoires in COVID-19. Study summary: Acute and convalescent COVID-19 specimens originated in the United States, Italy and Spain.

In the original analysis: Amplifying reference gene primers gave estimates of nucleated cell counts. Measured with immunoSEQ multiplex PCR; TCRdb has only the in-frame clones, and not every one. That table furnishes V, J and clone size, whereas the DNA furnished D and trimming. The sample records fewer than 350,000 clones, approximately 89% being singletons. Germline values: CDR1 MNHEY, CDR2 SVGAGI. V gave up 4 bases and J gave up 13 bases, with 14 bases separating them. The length of the CDR3 is 13 residues. The sequenced sample consisted of peripheral blood. This receptor was obtained from a woman between 55 and 75 years old with COVID-19, enrolled during active disease. The genes are TRBV6-5 and TRBJ1-6; D unresolved. The CDR3 nucleotides are TGTGCCAGCAGTTTCCTCCCTTATTATCCCCTCCACTTT. Translated: CASSFLPYYPLHF.